These T cell receptor beta chains were read from a single sample in a study of Tregs in tolerant kidney transplant recipients. Produced via immunoSEQ multiplex PCR; TCRdb's table is partial and in-frame only. The table records roughly 250,000 clones, around 81% of them present only once. Input material: CD4+ T cells from blood. Every receptor here comes from a human donor in good health. Both conserved end residues are part of each CDR3. The D gene is left open where the match is weak. The size entry is marked missing in some rows and otherwise reads once, few, many or a size class.

once	TRBV6-1	-	TRBJ1-1	TGTGCCAGCAGGGGCCCTGGCCGGAACACTGAAGCTTTCTTT	CASRGPGRNTEAFF
once	TRBV2	-	TRBJ1-2	TGTGCCAGCAGTGGGGGTTTTCGTGGCTACACCTTC	CASSGGFRGYTF
-	TRBV18	-	TRBJ1-1	TGTGCCAGCTCACCAAGATCCAGGCTCATGAACACTGAAGCTTTCTTT	CASSPRSRLMNTEAFF
-	TRBV5-1	TRBD1	TRBJ2-3	TGCGCCAGCAGCATCCGGGACAGGGGGACAGATACGCAGTATTTT	CASSIRDRGTDTQYF
-	TRBV9	-	TRBJ1-2	TGTGCCAGCAGCTTCACAGTCTATGGCTACACCTTC	CASSFTVYGYTF
once	TRBV18	TRBD1	TRBJ1-1	TGTGCCAGCTCACCAGACAGGGGGCTGGGGGACACTGAAGCTTTCTTT	CASSPDRGLGDTEAFF
-	TRBV19	-	TRBJ1-2	TGTGCCAGTAGCCCCACCTACCCCCGGACAGTGAACTATGGCTACACCTTC	CASSPTYPRTVNYGYTF
-	TRBV9	-	TRBJ2-3	TGTGCCAGCAGCGTAGCCCCCAGCACAGATACGCAGTATTTT	CASSVAPSTDTQYF
few	TRBV6-5	TRBD1	TRBJ1-1	TGTGCCAGCAGTGAACAGGGGGCGTACACTGAAGCTTTCTTT	CASSEQGAYTEAFF
-	TRBV6-4	-	TRBJ1-1	TGTGCCAGCAGTGTTGACAGGAACACTGAAGCTTTCTTT	CASSVDRNTEAFF
-	TRBV7-2	-	TRBJ1-5	TGTGCCAGCAGCACAGTGGAGGGGCCCCAACGGCCCCAGCATTTT	CASSTVEGPQRPQHF
-	TRBV29-1	TRBD1	TRBJ1-5	TGCAGCGTTGTTCCTGCGGGACAGGGCCCCAATCAGCCCCAGCATTTT	CSVVPAGQGPNQPQHF
-	TRBV5-4	-	TRBJ1-1	TGTGCCAGCAGCATTACAGGGTGGGGCACTGAAGCTTTCTTT	CASSITGWGTEAFF
few	TRBV18	TRBD1	TRBJ2-2	TGTGCCAGCTCACCGTGGACAGGGAGGCAAATAACCGGGGAGCTGTTTTTT	CASSPWTGRQITGELFF
few	TRBV6-1	TRBD2	TRBJ2-7	TGTGCCACACTAGCGGGGTCCTACGAGCAGTACTTC	CATLAGSYEQYF
few	TRBV4-1	TRBD1	TRBJ2-7	TGCGCCAGCAGCCCAGGACAGGGGGCCTCCTACGAGCAGTACTTC	CASSPGQGASYEQYF
-	TRBV19	-	TRBJ1-2	TGTGCCAGTAGTACGACCGAGACTGGCTATGGCTACACCTTC	CASSTTETGYGYTF
-	TRBV14	-	TRBJ2-5	TGTGCCAGCAGCCAAGTGGAGACCCAGTACTTC	CASSQVETQYF
-	TRBV19	-	TRBJ1-1	TGTGCCAGTAGCCCGGAACAGGGATGGAACACTGAAGCTTTCTTT	CASSPEQGWNTEAFF
once	TRBV10-3	-	TRBJ1-2	TGTGCCATCAGTGAGGACGCTAACTATGGCTACACCTTC	CAISEDANYGYTF
-	TRBV6-5	-	TRBJ1-3	TGTGCCAGCAGTGAGGGGGCTGGAAACACCATATATTTT	CASSEGAGNTIYF
-	TRBV11-2	-	TRBJ2-2	TGTGCCAGCAGCTTAAGAGGGCAGAACACCGGGGAGCTGTTTTTT	CASSLRGQNTGELFF
-	TRBV4-1	TRBD1	TRBJ1-2	TGCGCCAGCAGCCAACCGGACAGGGAGGATGGCTACACCTTC	CASSQPDREDGYTF
few	TRBV5-1	-	TRBJ1-3	TGCGCCAGCAGCCTATTAGCGCAGGAAACTCGAAACACCATATATTTT	CASSLLAQETRNTIYF
-	TRBV7-2	-	TRBJ2-5	TGTGCCAGCAGCTTTTCAGGGCGGGAGACCCAGTACTTC	CASSFSGRETQYF
-	TRBV14	TRBD2	TRBJ2-5	TGTGCCAGCTCCCCCGGACTAGCGGTTTGGGAGACCCAGTACTTC	CASSPGLAVWETQYF
-	TRBV18	-	TRBJ2-7	TGTGCCAGCTCACCAGCACCCGGGGCCTACGAGCAGTACTTC	CASSPAPGAYEQYF
-	TRBV9	-	TRBJ1-6	TGTGCCAGCAGCGTAGGAGGGTGGGGTGATAATTCACCCCTCCACTTT	CASSVGGWGDNSPLHF
-	TRBV5-1	TRBD2	TRBJ2-1	TGCGCCAGCAGCACGACTAGCGGGGGGGCTAATGAGCAGTTCTTC	CASSTTSGGANEQFF
-	TRBV2	TRBD1	TRBJ1-2	TGTGCCAGCAGTGGACAGGGAAACTATGGCTACACCTTC	CASSGQGNYGYTF
-	TRBV2	TRBD2	TRBJ2-2	TGTGCCAGCGGGGGGGGGACCGGGGAGCTGTTTTTT	CASGGGTGELFF
-	TRBV5-1	TRBD2	TRBJ2-2	TGCGCCAGCAGCCGACAGCCCGGGACTAGCGGGAGTCTAAACACCGGGGAGCTGTTTTTT	CASSRQPGTSGSLNTGELFF
-	TRBV5-1	-	TRBJ1-1	TGCGCCAGCAGCTTGGTACCTGAGGTTGCTGAAGCTTTCTTT	CASSLVPEVAEAFF
-	TRBV30	TRBD1	TRBJ2-1	TGTGCCTGGAGTGTCGCAGGGGGAGTTGGAAATGAGCAGTTCTTC	CAWSVAGGVGNEQFF
-	TRBV6-5	-	TRBJ2-7	TGTGCCAGCAGTATCCGAAGGTCTTTTGACGAGCAGTACTTC	CASSIRRSFDEQYF
-	TRBV6-1	TRBD1	TRBJ2-3	TGTGCCAGCAGTGAAGGGGGACAGGGAAAAGATACGCAGTATTTT	CASSEGGQGKDTQYF
-	TRBV10-2	-	TRBJ2-7	TGCGCCAGCAGTCCCGGGACTGCCCCTTACGAGCAGTACTTC	CASSPGTAPYEQYF
-	TRBV5-6	TRBD1	TRBJ2-7	TGTGCCAGCAGCTCTGTCAGGGGGCCCGAGCAGTACTTC	CASSSVRGPEQYF
few	TRBV5-1	-	TRBJ1-6	TGCGCCAGCAGCTTGGCCTCGGGGGGCCAGTATGATAATTCACCCCTCCACTTT	CASSLASGGQYDNSPLHF
few	TRBV7-6	TRBD2	TRBJ2-7	TGTGCCAGCAGCTTAGCGAGTAGCGGGAGTTACGAGCAGTACTTC	CASSLASSGSYEQYF
-	TRBV5-1	-	TRBJ2-7	TGCGCCAGCAGCAAGAGTGGCGGCTCCTACGAGCAGTACTTC	CASSKSGGSYEQYF
-	TRBV7-8	-	TRBJ2-7	TGTGCCAGCGGCTCCGGGACTGGGTTCTACGAGCAGTACTTC	CASGSGTGFYEQYF
-	TRBV7-2	TRBD1	TRBJ1-6	TGTGCCAGCAGTCAGTCCCGGGACAGGGGCGTTCTCAGCCATTCACCCCTCCACTTT	CASSQSRDRGVLSHSPLHF
-	TRBV2	-	TRBJ1-4	TGTGCCAGCAGTGGGACGGGCCAGTATAATGAAAAACTGTTTTTT	CASSGTGQYNEKLFF
-	TRBV5-5	-	TRBJ1-5	TGTGCCAGCAGCTTGGGGTATAGCAATCAGCCCCAGCATTTT	CASSLGYSNQPQHF
-	TRBV30	TRBD1	TRBJ2-2	TGTGCCGGGATCAGACAGGGGGTCGGCACCGGGGAGCTGTTTTTT	CAGIRQGVGTGELFF
-	TRBV30	-	TRBJ1-2	TGTGCCTGGAAGGTACAGGGAGTCAGCTATGGCTACACCTTC	CAWKVQGVSYGYTF
-	TRBV30	-	TRBJ2-7	TGTGCCTGGAGGGGAGGACAGTCATACGAGCAGTACTTC	CAWRGGQSYEQYF
-	TRBV19	TRBD1	TRBJ2-6	TGTGCCAGTAGTCGTAACAGGGGGCTTCCCTCTCTAGCCAACGTCCTGACTTTC	CASSRNRGLPSLANVLTF
once	TRBV29-1	TRBD2	TRBJ2-1	TGCAGCGTTGGGACTAGCGTGTACTACAATGAGCAGTTCTTC	CSVGTSVYYNEQFF
-	TRBV11-3	-	TRBJ1-3	TGTGCCAGCAGCTTATCCTACGCAGGACGACTTTCTGGAAACACCATATATTTT	CASSLSYAGRLSGNTIYF
-	TRBV18	-	TRBJ1-1	TGTGCCAGCTCACCCGGTCTTGGGAGAGTGGGGTACATGAACACTGAAGCTTTCTTT	CASSPGLGRVGYMNTEAFF